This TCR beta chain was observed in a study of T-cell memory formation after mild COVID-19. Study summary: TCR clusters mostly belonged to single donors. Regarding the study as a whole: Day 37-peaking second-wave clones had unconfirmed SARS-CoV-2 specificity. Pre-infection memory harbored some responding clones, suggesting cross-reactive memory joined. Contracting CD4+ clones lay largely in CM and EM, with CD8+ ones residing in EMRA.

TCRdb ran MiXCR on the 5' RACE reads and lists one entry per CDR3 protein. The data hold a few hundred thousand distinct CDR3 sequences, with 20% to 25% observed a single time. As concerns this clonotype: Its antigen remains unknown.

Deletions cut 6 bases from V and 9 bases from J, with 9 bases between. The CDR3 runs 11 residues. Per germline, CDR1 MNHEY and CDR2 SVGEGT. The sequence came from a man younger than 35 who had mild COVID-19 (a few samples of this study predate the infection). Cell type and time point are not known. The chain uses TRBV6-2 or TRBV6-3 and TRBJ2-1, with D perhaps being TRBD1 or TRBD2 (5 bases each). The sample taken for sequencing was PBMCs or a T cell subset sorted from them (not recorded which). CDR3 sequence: CASRWGSEQFF. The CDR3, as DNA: TGTGCCAGCAGATGGGGGAGTGAGCAGTTCTTC.